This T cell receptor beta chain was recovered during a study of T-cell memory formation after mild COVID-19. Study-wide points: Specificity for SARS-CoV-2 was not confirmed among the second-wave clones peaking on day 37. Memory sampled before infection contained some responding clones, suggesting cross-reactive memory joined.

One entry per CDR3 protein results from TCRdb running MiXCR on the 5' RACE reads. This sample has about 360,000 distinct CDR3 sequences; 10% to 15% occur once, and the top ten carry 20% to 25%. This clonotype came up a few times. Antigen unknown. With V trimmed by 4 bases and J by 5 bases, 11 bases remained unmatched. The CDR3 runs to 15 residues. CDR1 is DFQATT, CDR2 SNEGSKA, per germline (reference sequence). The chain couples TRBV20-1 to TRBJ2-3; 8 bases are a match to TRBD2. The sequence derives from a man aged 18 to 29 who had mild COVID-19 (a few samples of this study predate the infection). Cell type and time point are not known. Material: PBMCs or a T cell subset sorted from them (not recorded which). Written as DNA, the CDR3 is TGCAGTGCTATCAGGGGACGGGGGGGCAAAGATACGCAGTATTTT. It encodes CSAIRGRGGKDTQYF.